The next 16 T cell receptor beta chains were all read from a single sample in a study of prognosis after radiotherapy for stage I lung cancer. Amplification of TCR beta CDR3 from genomic DNA used two-round multiplex PCR. During first-round PCR, primers specific to each TRBV and TRBJ gene were used. TCRdb reprocessed the multiplex PCR reads with MiXCR, giving one entry per CDR3 protein. The sample carries 13,000 or so distinct CDR3 sequences, about 50% recorded once. The sequences come from PBMCs, collected before or after stereotactic body radiation therapy (not recorded which). All receptors derive from a donor over 45 with non-small cell lung cancer.

This clonotype was found many times. V is TRBV3-1 and J is TRBJ2-5; no firm D call. The germline V gene encodes CDR1 LGHDT and CDR2 YNNKEL (reference sequence). The CDR3 extends over 15 amino acids. Trimming removed 0 bases at V and 5 bases at J, with 13 bases between. The CDR3 nucleotides are TGTGCCAGCAGCCAAGATTTTAGTCTCGGGGAGACCCAGTACTTC. Translating it yields CASSQDFSLGETQYF.

A note on this clonotype: The junction departs from the called germline gene at one end, perhaps through a read error. V usage is TRBV15 and J usage is TRBJ2-6, with D possibly matching TRBD1 (5 bases). This CDR3 region has 17 residues. CDR1 and CDR2 (germline): LNHNV, YYDKDF (reference sequence). CDR3 sequence: CATSRALQVSGANFLTF. In nucleotides, the CDR3 is TGTGCCACCAGCAGAGCCCTACAGGTCTCTGGGGCCAACTTCCTGACTTTC. The full variable domain, with the rest looked up from reference TRBV15 and TRBJ2-6, is DAMVIQNPRYQVTQFGKPVTLSCSQTLNHNVMYWYQQKSSQAPKLLFHYYDKDFNNEADTPDNFQSRRPNTSFCFLDIRSPGLGDTAMYLCATSRALQVSGANFLTFGAGSRLTVL.

The rearrangement uses TRBV20-1 and TRBJ2-3; 10 bases align to TRBD2. V lost 3 bases and J lost 3; bases outside the gene matches: 6. CDR1 DFQATT and CDR2 SNEGSKA come from the germline V gene (reference sequence). The CDR3 contains 15 residues. CDR3 sequence (DNA): TGCAGTGCTAGTGGGGTAGCGGGAGGAACAGATACGCAGTATTTT. Translating it yields CSASGVAGGTDTQYF.

This clonotype was observed many times. This rearrangement joins TRBV19 to TRBJ2-2; the match to TRBD2 covers 14 bases. Trimming cost V 4 bases and J 5 bases; bases outside gene matches: 3. The CDR3 is 16 amino acids. Germline V lookup: CDR1 LNHDA, CDR2 SQIVND (reference sequence). The CDR3 reads CASSRTSGGYTGELFF. CDR3 DNA: TGTGCCAGTAGTAGGACTAGCGGGGGGTATACCGGGGAGCTGTTTTTT.

This clonotype was recorded only once. This rearrangement joins TRBV7-2 to TRBJ2-7, with 7 bases fitting TRBD1. The V and J ends lost 6 bases and 3 bases, in that order; junction bases with no gene match: 17. Germline-derived CDR1 and CDR2 are SGHTA and FQGNSA. The CDR3 runs 17 residues. The CDR3 spells CASSPSASGTEIYEQYF. The CDR3 DNA follows: TGTGCCAGCAGTCCCTCCGCCTCCGGGACAGAAATCTACGAGCAGTACTTC.

In this sample, this clonotype turned up many times. The chain uses TRBV30 and TRBJ2-7; no reliable D call. V shed 2 bases and J shed 5 bases, with 10 bases lying between them. Germline values: CDR1 GTSNPN, CDR2 SVGIG (reference sequence). The CDR3 covers 12 residues. This CDR3 reads CAWSKRLNEQYF. CDR3 nucleotide sequence: TGTGCCTGGAGTAAAAGACTCAACGAGCAGTACTTC. Using reference TRBV30 and TRBJ2-7 for the parts outside the CDR3, the full variable domain is SQTIHQWPATLVQPVGSPLSLECTVEGTSNPNLYWYRQAAGRGLQLLFYSVGIGQISSEVPQNLSASRPQDRQFILSSKKLLLSDSGFYLCAWSKRLNEQYFGPGTRLTVT.

The sample holds many counts of this clonotype. This chain links TRBV18 with TRBJ2-3; TRBD2 aligns across 7 bases. The CDR3 consists of 14 residues. J was trimmed by 0 bases and V by 5 bases; bases with no gene match: 2. CDR1 is KGHSH, CDR2 LQKENI, per germline. The CDR3 protein is CASSWDYSTDTQYF. CDR3 nucleotides: TGTGCCAGCTCATGGGACTACAGCACAGATACGCAGTATTTT.

This clonotype was found many times. This chain joins TRBV3-1 and TRBJ2-1; 9 bases map to TRBD2. V shed 6 bases and J 2 bases; nucleotides not matched to a gene: 5. Germline CDR1 is LGHDT and CDR2 is YNNKEL (reference sequence). The CDR3 is 15 residues long. CDR3 residues: CASSPSGDTYNEQFF. CDR3 bases: TGTGCCAGCAGTCCTAGCGGGGATACCTACAATGAGCAGTTCTTC.

About this clonotype itself: This is likely a read error, given that the CDR3 carries no conserved phenylalanine or tryptophan at its end. No DNA is shown, since the ends of the CDR3 on it are uncertain; the CDR3 is the one TCRdb lists. V usage is TRBV20-1 and J usage is TRBJ2-1; the table's D call of TRBD2 was not tested on the DNA. The CDR3 has 11 amino acids, counting both end residues. Germline assignment: CDR1 DFQATT and CDR2 SNEGSKA (reference sequence). CDR3 in amino acids: CSASDSGRAVS.

This chain uses TRBV6-2 or TRBV6-3 with TRBJ1-3, with unresolved D. V lost 7 bases and J lost 7, with 17 bases in between. Per germline, CDR1 MNHEY and CDR2 SVGEGT. There are 14 residues in the CDR3. The CDR3: CASISPWPGNTIYF. CDR3 sequence (DNA): TGTGCCAGCATTTCTCCCTGGCCGGGGAACACCATATATTTT.

V is TRBV2 and J is TRBJ1-1; the D gene is possibly TRBD1 (5 bases). The V gene lost 3 bases and the J gene lost 4 bases, with 9 bases spanning the gap. CDR3 length: 13 amino acids. Germline CDR1 and CDR2: SNHLY and FYNNEI. The CDR3: CASSDRVVTEAFF. CDR3 nucleotides: TGTGCCAGCAGTGACAGGGTAGTCACTGAAGCTTTCTTT.

This clonotype was seen many times. The chain carries TRBV20-1 and TRBJ2-1; 9 bases align to TRBD2. With V trimmed by 3 bases and J by 4 bases, 4 bases remained unmatched. In germline, CDR1 is DFQATT, CDR2 SNEGSKA (reference sequence). The CDR3 runs 14 residues. CDR3 loop: CSARWAGGYNEQFF. Here the CDR3 DNA reads TGCAGTGCTAGGTGGGCGGGAGGGTACAATGAGCAGTTCTTC.

Many counts were recorded for this clonotype. J is TRBJ2-1 and V is TRBV7-3, with D tentatively TRBD2 (6 bases). The V end was cut by 3 bases, the J end by 4 bases, with 7 bases between. The CDR3 is 13 residues long. Germline V gives CDR1 SGHTA, CDR2 FQGTGA. The CDR3, as DNA: TGTGCCAGCAGCTTCGGGACTTACAATGAGCAGTTCTTC. Its protein product is CASSFGTYNEQFF.

This clonotype was observed at least ten times. This rearrangement joins TRBV10-2 to TRBJ2-1; D is unresolved. Germline V CDR1 and CDR2: WSHSY, SAAADI. The CDR3 extends over 13 amino acids. Trimming pared 5 bases from V and 4 bases from J, leaving 9 bases between. The CDR3 spells CASSTELYNEQFF. DNA for the CDR3: TGCGCCAGCAGTACAGAATTATACAATGAGCAGTTCTTC.

As for this clonotype: Compared with germline, one end of the junction differs, possibly owing to a read error. The genes are TRBV20-1 and TRBJ2-1; D may correspond to TRBD1 or TRBD2 (5 bases each). Looked up from germline, CDR1 is DFQATT and CDR2 is SNEGSKA (reference sequence). The CDR3 has 12 residues. CDR3 bases: TGCAGTGCTAGAGATGGGGGTAATGAGCATTTCTTC. This translates into CSARDGGNEHFF.

The chain links TRBV19 to TRBJ2-3, with D perhaps TRBD2 (7 bases). The germline gives CDR1 LNHDA, CDR2 SQIVND (reference sequence). This CDR3 comprises 22 residues. Trimming shortened V by 6 bases and J by 4 bases, and 38 bases separated the two germline ends. CDR3 protein: CASRSKPWGGESAGEVADTQYF. CDR3 coding DNA: TGTGCCAGTAGGTCCAAGCCTTGGGGGGGCGAGAGTGCAGGTGAGGTAGCAGATACGCAGTATTTT.